This TCR beta chain comes out of a study of cytomegalovirus exposure and HLA in healthy donors (TCRdb year 2017). In the study overall: An earlier analysis of several hundred of the donors reported 276 Gb of sequence data and 117 million unique TCR beta sequences obtained from about 179 million T cells. An early release covering about 600 HLA-typed donors comprised about 310 gigabases of sequencing data and around 80 million unique TCR sequences. The genetic ancestry cluster associated with self-reported Caucasian donors included around four fifths of the roughly 400 genotyped donors. The aim of the study was to test whether cataloging public T cell receptors could identify signatures of past pathogen exposure. The study used immunosequencing to profile the T cell repertoires of about 670 subjects and linked those repertoires to cytomegalovirus serostatus. Besides the first cohort of 666 subjects, a separate validation cohort made up of over 95 different subjects was used. High-throughput TCR immunosequencing, statistical association of individual TCRs with disease status, and machine learning were combined to predict cytomegalovirus infection status. A later analysis re-analyzed previously published TCR beta repertoires from roughly 600 donors and added high-resolution HLA genotyping to study TCR occurrence patterns. Rather than using new phenotypic data, the later analysis identified candidate immune exposures from TCR beta sequences and from how often those sequences occurred across donors. To decide whether each TCR beta V gene segment behaved as functional or pseudogenic, an earlier analysis of fewer than 750 of the donors relied on high-throughput TCR beta sequencing. Donor age, sex, ethnicity and CMV serostatus were compiled together with the repertoire data. Genome-wide SNP genotypes for about 65% of the roughly 670 donors were used in a later genetic analysis, which treated that subset as a discovery cohort. Every discovery cohort repertoire had been produced on one sequencing platform. Both class I and class II loci were covered by HLA typing, at four-digit resolution. The number of donors typed differed by locus, with 629-630 for A, B, C, DRB1 and DQB1, around 500 for DQA1, over 600 for DPA1, and around 450 for DPB1. Four or five DR-DQ haplotypes were handled as single units for association and clustering because linkage in the cohort was strong. Across some 400 genotyped donors of the cohort, an average of roughly 230,000 unique TCR beta nucleotide sequences per donor were sequenced, and roughly a sixth of those sequences were non-productive. Points the paper makes about the study in general: In vitro tests confirmed that a few of the cytomegalovirus-associated TCR beta chains recognize cytomegalovirus antigens. According to a later analysis, most CMV-associated TCR beta chains appeared to be HLA-restricted, and the HLA associations seemed to be driven largely by CMV exposure. Linkage disequilibrium might explain the correlated functional status among segregating V segments, but an unknown experimental factor could not be excluded. Cytomegalovirus status was reported to be diagnosed by the classifier with high specificity and sensitivity in both the original and validation cohorts. In an earlier analysis of approximately 590 of the donors, most TCR beta V segments appeared in productive rearrangements about 87% or about 30% of the time, broadly matching IMGT annotations. Specific HLA alleles were associated with over 15,000 TCR beta sequences at a false discovery rate of 0.05 in a later analysis. Several of the top co-occurrence clusters appeared to be linked to parvovirus B19, influenza, CMV and Epstein-Barr virus, according to a later analysis. A later analysis found that TCR association rates varied across HLA loci, with DRB1 alleles showing the most associated TCRs and HLA-C alleles the fewest. The earlier analysis of approximately 590 of the donors excluded some 16 rarely observed V segments, including chromosome 9 orphons, because counts were too low. V-gene and J-gene trimming of TCR beta chains was associated with a missense DCLRE1C variant in a later genetic analysis, and the association was replicated in an independent cohort. It was suggested by the authors that the approach could potentially be generalized to other disease states and immunological phenotypes. Strong co-occurrence of HLA alleles, especially DR and DQ, made assigning TCR associations to individual alleles difficult. In a later analysis, HLA-associated TCR beta chains were found to be more clonally expanded and to have lower generation probabilities than equally common non-associated chains. For the cohort, immune exposure information was limited to CMV serostatus. In a later genetic analysis, fewer N-insertions in productive TCRs were reported among donors in an Asian-associated ancestry cluster than the approximately 710-donor mean. A cluster of highly shared sequence variants was judged likely to represent a technical artifact of the sequencing pipeline. HLA typing was unavailable for some donors at each locus, so association tests used only the typed subset. This cohort had only TCR beta chains sequenced, and the lack of alpha or paired-chain data limited which features could be detected. Most TCR sequences were seen in very few donors, while some public TCRs were found in many individuals. Roughly uniform sequencing depth across donors was assumed in presence/absence analyses, although this assumption may not hold. Some IMGT-functional V segments, including TRBV6-2 and TRBV6-3, could not be distinguished by the 87-base-pair reads and were therefore excluded. A further reported finding was that TCR beta sequences accurately predicted the HLA-A and HLA-B alleles for most subjects in the first cohort. A total of some 180 TCR beta chains were listed by the study as associated with cytomegalovirus.

The CDR3 holds 14 amino acids from the cysteine to the phenylalanine. This entry keeps only the CDR3 DNA: 42 bases, framed from base 1. Relative to germline, V is 4 bases shorter and J is 4 bases shorter, with 14 bases between their ends. As encoded in the germline V gene, CDR1 is SGHRS while CDR2 is YFSETQ. This clone came up a few times. The antigen it binds to is not known. No much larger clone exists at a distance of one base, and base qualities are not known. The cohort comprised 710 or so healthy bone marrow donors. Cohort members were all nominally healthy when sampled, although unrecorded immune exposures were likely present. The donor tested CMV seropositive, placing the donor among the 250 to 350 seropositive members of the cohort. A peripheral blood sample was provided by each donor, and peripheral blood mononuclear cells were used for TCR beta sequencing. The Qiagen DNeasy Blood Extraction Kit was used to extract genomic DNA from the blood cell samples.

Library method: the immunoSEQ multiplex PCR assay. The multiplex PCR relied on a mix of 60 forward primers for TCR Vbeta segments and 13 reverse primers for TCR Jbeta segments. Amplification of the CDR3 region of rearranged TCR beta genes was performed with a multiplex PCR assay on genomic DNA. Amplified TCR beta libraries were sequenced as 87-base-pair reads on the Illumina HiSeq System. The authors' pipeline ran thus. A later analysis counted about 76 million unique TCR beta chains across the approximately 700 repertoires, and some 11 million of these chains were shared by at least two donors. Raw reads were error-corrected and collapsed into unique sequences with a nearest-neighbor algorithm that merged closely related sequences to remove PCR and sequencing errors. Alignment of CDR3 sequences to IMGT reference sequences was used to assign V, D and J gene segments. For a sequence to be retained, at least a six-nucleotide match to both a V gene segment and a J gene segment was required. Rearrangements were classified as productive when the CDR3 lacked stop codons and remained in frame with V and J, and all other rearrangements were classified as non-productive. Following IMGT convention, CDR3 was defined as the stretch from the second conserved V-encoded cysteine up to the conserved J-encoded phenylalanine. Sequences without an unambiguous match to a single V gene segment were excluded from the earlier analysis of several hundred of the donors. In an earlier analysis of almost 600 of the donors, a V segment was called functional when productive rearrangements were above 56.7%, and segregating when the standard deviation between donors exceeded 5%. To diagnose cytomegalovirus status from the catalog of TCR beta chain sequences, a statistical classification framework was built. In a later analysis, TCR nucleotide sequences were compared against IMGT/GENE-DB human TR gene sequences so that V and J genes could be assigned. Using the TCRdist pipeline, a later analysis assigned CDR3 sequences along with most-parsimonious VDJ recombination scenarios. In a later analysis, each TCR beta chain was defined by its CDR3 amino acid sequence together with its V-gene family, and reads without a unique V-gene family were excluded. In a later analysis, several hundred highly shared, low-generation-probability nucleotide sequences were removed to address suspected cross-contamination and a sequencing artifact. A later analysis calculated a clonal expansion index for each public chain from normalized within-repertoire ranks of inferred template counts. A later analysis computed generation probabilities with a VDJ recombination model fitted to out-of-frame rearrangements, and checked the results against IGoR. Hypergeometric tests were used in a later analysis to score TCR-TCR, TCR-HLA and TCR-CMV co-occurrence, with a repertoire-size bias correction applied to the TCR pairs. To estimate false discovery rates, a later analysis permuted the HLA or CMV assignments 20 times. A later analysis grouped co-occurring TCRs with DBSCAN, adding TCRdist sequence similarity when clustering within HLA-allele-positive subsets. Co-occurrence clustering excluded repertoires with fewer than 30,000 or more than 120,000 public chains, plus five with anomalous nucleotide sharing. TCRdb holds this immuneACCESS table with in-frame rearrangements only. Some clones are missing; in checked studies, unresolved V genes explain under half, and the rest has no known cause. That table supplies the V and J calls and clone size; D and trimming were determined from the DNA. The sample yields 200,000 to 250,000 clones; around 80% were counted once. The top ten clonotypes cover roughly 2.5% of the sample.

The receptor chain draws on TRBV5-1 and TRBJ1-1, and the D gene may be TRBD1, 5 bases matching. Sequencing was carried out using PBMCs. The receptor was derived from a woman aged 55-69 years in good health and CMV-seropositive. The CDR3 region reads CASSPGVEGTEAFF. The DNA sequence follows: TGCGCCAGCAGCCCGGGGGTGGAGGGCACTGAAGCTTTCTTT.